Listed below are T cell receptor beta chains from one sample, sequenced in a study of blood T cell repertoires in COVID-19. TCRdb's table, derived via immunoSEQ multiplex PCR, lists solely in-frame clones and lacks some. This sample has approximately 81,000 clones, with roughly 90% found just once. The sample consisted of peripheral blood. Every receptor here comes from a man between 65 and 85 years old with active or convalescent COVID-19. Each CDR3 is given with its conserved first and last residue. Fields, in order: CDR3 protein, CDR3 DNA, J gene, V gene, D gene, clone size. The D gene is left open where the match is weak. Size tells how often a clone was seen (once, few, many) or the class of an expanded clone, and some rows leave it out.

CASSETGQWGETQYF | TGTGCCAGTAGCGAAACTGGACAGTGGGGAGAGACCCAGTACTTC | TRBJ2-5 | TRBV19 | - | few
CASSQYDRDYSNQPQHF | TGTGCCAGCAGTCAATATGACAGGGATTATAGCAATCAGCCCCAGCATTTT | TRBJ1-5 | TRBV6-2/TRBV6-3 | TRBD1 | -
CASSPGLPNSGANVLTF | TGTGCCAGCTCACCGGGACTACCCAACTCTGGGGCCAACGTCCTGACTTTC | TRBJ2-6 | TRBV18 | TRBD2 | -
CASSLGGTYEAFF | TGTGCCAGCAGCCTAGGCGGGACGTATGAAGCTTTCTTT | TRBJ1-1 | TRBV11-2 | - | -
CASTHRRVGGYTF | TGTGCCAGCACCCACCGGAGGGTAGGAGGCTACACCTTC | TRBJ1-2 | TRBV12-3/TRBV12-4 | - | -
CASSLATAYTEAFF | TGTGCCAGCAGCTTGGCGACAGCTTACACTGAAGCTTTCTTT | TRBJ1-1 | TRBV5-5 | - | -
CASSRQGPGELFF | TGTGCCAGCTCAAGACAGGGTCCCGGGGAGCTGTTTTTT | TRBJ2-2 | TRBV18 | TRBD1 | -
CASSIYGTGIATGELFF | TGCGCCAGCAGCATATACGGGACAGGGATTGCGACCGGGGAGCTGTTTTTT | TRBJ2-2 | TRBV5-1 | TRBD1 | -
CASSFGGDGEQFF | TGTGCCAGCAGCTTTGGGGGGGATGGTGAGCAGTTCTTC | TRBJ2-1 | TRBV11-2 | TRBD2 | -
CASSLVGAGSVMTEAFF | TGCGCCAGCAGCTTAGTCGGCGCAGGTTCAGTGATGACTGAAGCTTTCTTT | TRBJ1-1 | TRBV5-1 | - | -
CASSRRGGGDGYTF | TGTGCCAGCAGTCGCAGGGGCGGGGGTGATGGCTACACCTTC | TRBJ1-2 | TRBV6-5 | - | -
CASSSYSESFNYGYTF | TGTGCCAGCAGCTCTTATAGTGAGAGTTTTAACTATGGCTACACCTTC | TRBJ1-2 | TRBV7-2 | - | few
CSVAPLGQGYNEQFF | TGCAGCGTTGCCCCGTTAGGACAGGGGTATAATGAGCAGTTCTTC | TRBJ2-1 | TRBV29-1 | TRBD1 | once
CASSLVSGRTSSYEQYF | TGTGCCAGCAGCTTAGTTTCAGGCAGGACAAGCTCCTACGAGCAGTACTTC | TRBJ2-7 | TRBV7-2 | - | -
CASSLAAGTEAFF | TGTGCCAGCAGCTTAGCCGCCGGGACAGAAGCTTTCTTT | TRBJ1-1 | TRBV7-2 | - | -
CASTPTASSYEQYF | TGTGCCAGTACCCCGACAGCGAGCTCCTACGAGCAGTACTTC | TRBJ2-7 | TRBV19 | - | -
CASSQRPGQGSNQPQHF | TGTGCCAGCAGTCAAAGACCGGGACAGGGTAGCAATCAGCCCCAGCATTTT | TRBJ1-5 | TRBV6-2/TRBV6-3 | TRBD1 | -
CASSPRTGFISGANVLTF | TGTGCCAGCAGCCCACGGACAGGGTTCATCTCTGGGGCCAACGTCCTGACTTTC | TRBJ2-6 | TRBV9 | TRBD1 | -
CASSIDPPGGGTDTQYF | TGTGCCAGTAGTATAGATCCCCCAGGGGGCGGCACAGATACGCAGTATTTT | TRBJ2-3 | TRBV19 | TRBD1 | -
CASSLAGQNNEQFF | TGTGCCAGCAGCTTAGCGGGACAGAACAATGAGCAGTTCTTC | TRBJ2-1 | TRBV7-8 | TRBD1 | -
CASSPSKSGGYTF | TGTGCCAGCTCACCATCGAAGTCGGGAGGCTACACCTTC | TRBJ1-2 | TRBV18 | - | few
CASSLPRGTPSTDTQYF | TGTGCCAGCAGCCTCCCTCGCGGGACCCCTAGCACAGATACGCAGTATTTT | TRBJ2-3 | TRBV7-6 | - | -
CASSENGTGGIETQYF | TGTGCCAGCAGTGAAAATGGGACAGGGGGCATCGAGACCCAGTACTTC | TRBJ2-5 | TRBV6-1 | TRBD1 | once
CASSLVLSKETQYF | TGTGCCAGCAGCTTAGTTCTTAGCAAAGAGACCCAGTACTTC | TRBJ2-5 | TRBV11-2 | - | -
CASSPTGGGSGYTF | TGTGCCAGCAGCCCTACAGGGGGCGGTTCTGGCTACACCTTC | TRBJ1-2 | TRBV6-2/TRBV6-3 | TRBD1 | -
CASSQGSLAGETQYF | TGCGCCAGCAGCCAAGGTTCTCTAGCGGGAGAGACCCAGTACTTC | TRBJ2-5 | TRBV4-3 | TRBD2 | -
CASSPRTSSSYEQYF | TGTGCCAGCTCACCAAGGACATCCAGCTCCTACGAGCAGTACTTC | TRBJ2-7 | TRBV18 | - | -
CASSTPGDTKETQYF | TGTGCCAGCAGCACCCCAGGGGACACTAAAGAGACCCAGTACTTC | TRBJ2-5 | TRBV7-9 | - | -
CASSLRGGDNYGYTF | TGTGCCAGCAGCTTACGGGGTGGGGATAACTATGGCTACACCTTC | TRBJ1-2 | TRBV9 | - | -
CASSLEQRETQYF | TGTGCCAGCAGTTTGGAGCAGAGGGAGACCCAGTACTTC | TRBJ2-5 | TRBV12-3/TRBV12-4 | - | -
CAWERNYGYTF | TGTGCCTGGGAGAGGAACTATGGCTACACCTTC | TRBJ1-2 | TRBV30 | - | -
CASSLAEGDGYTF | TGCGCCAGCAGCTTGGCGGAGGGAGATGGCTACACCTTC | TRBJ1-2 | TRBV5-1 | - | once
CASSVGGSFYEQYF | TGTGCCAGCAGCGTAGGCGGCAGCTTCTACGAGCAGTACTTC | TRBJ2-7 | TRBV9 | - | -